This T cell receptor (beta chain) was documented in a study of blood T cell repertoires in COVID-19 (dated by TCRdb to about 2020). The study in broad terms: Samples covering the acute and convalescent phases of COVID-19 were provided by collaborators in the United States, Italy and Spain. The material from the prospective study consisted of cDNA or gDNA derived from T cells, B-cell-depleted T cells, or PBMCs. The dataset comprised deeply sampled blood TCRbeta repertoires from subjects exposed to, actively infected with, or recovered from COVID-19. The repertoires were released in a freely available public database meant as a resource for research on the immune response to SARS-CoV-2. The samples were drawn from two sources: the first 160 participants of the ongoing ImmuneRACE study, and fewer than 1,500 subjects contributed by 6 global collaborators. Sample metadata almost always included a de-identified subject ID, COVID-19 status, age in years and sex. Where available, HLA class I and class II types were obtained from metadata supplied by the sample provider rather than from assay-based typing. Here is what the overall study found, with its caveats: Clinical and demographic metadata were provided uncurated, with the amount varying by source and participant.

The germline V gene gives CDR1 as MNHEY and CDR2 as SVGAGI. Including cysteine and phenylalanine, the CDR3 has 13 amino acids. The kept DNA is CDR3 alone, 39 bases in frame from the first base. V lost 8 bases and J lost 1 base; the stretch between them is 11 bases long. Each collaborating institution followed its own protocols to collect whole blood in K2EDTA tubes. For TCRbeta analysis, collaborator samples were shipped as frozen whole blood, as isolated PBMCs, or as DNA extracted from either sample type. TCRbeta CDR3 regions were amplified from genomic DNA by means of the immunoSEQ Assay, a bias-controlled multiplex PCR. For the original study's pipeline: The number of nucleated cells in each sample was estimated from the amplification of reference gene primers within the assay. To quantify the absolute abundance of each unique TCRbeta CDR3 rearrangement, sequence reads were collapsed and filtered. For each sample, productive Simpson clonality was calculated as the square root of Simpson's diversity index across productive rearrangements. TCRdb holds this immuneACCESS table with in-frame rearrangements only. Some clones are missing; in checked studies, unresolved V genes explain under half, and the rest has no known cause. V and J calls and clone size are as listed in that table; D and trimming were resolved from the DNA. The sample table holds a few hundred thousand clones, of which approximately 80% were seen once. The top ten clones comprise over 0.95% of the sample.

Details on this clone: Which antigen it targets is not known. No base quality information exists; no much larger clone differs at one position.

The receptor comes from a human donor with acute or convalescent COVID-19. The donor label of this sample is uncertain. The chain is made from TRBV6-5 and TRBJ1-1, with the D gene too uncertain to name. The source material was peripheral blood. The CDR3 amino acid sequence is: CASGTGRNTEAFF. The nucleotide sequence is given as TGTGCCAGCGGAACCGGGAGGAACACTGAAGCTTTCTTT.